Following are 10 T cell receptor beta chains from one sample sequenced in a study of neurological immune-mediated disorders. MiXCR, applied by TCRdb to the 5' RACE reads, yields one record per CDR3 protein. The data contain nearly 30,000 distinct CDR3 sequences, about 17% of them singletons. Time point reported: technical triplicate 3. Source material: CD4+ T cells from blood. The receptors stem from a female donor with HTLV-1-associated myelopathy (HAM/TSP).

This chain uses TRBV12-3 or TRBV12-4 with TRBJ1-5; D unclear. Trimming took off 6 bases at V and 0 bases at J, with 9 bases between the two ends. The CDR3 spans 14 residues. CDR3 bases: TGTGCCAGCAGCCTTATAAGTAGCAATCAGCCCCAGCATTTT. Amino acids: CASSLISSNQPQHF.

Ten or more counts support this clonotype. The chain uses TRBV6-5 and TRBJ2-1; 7 nucleotides agree with TRBD2. Germline values: CDR1 MNHEY, CDR2 SVGAGI. Trimming at V came to 2 bases and at J to 8 bases, leaving 12 bases not matched to a gene. The CDR3 is 16 residues long. The CDR3 DNA reads as TGTGCCAGCAGTTACGTGTCCGGAGGGAGGGCGGATGAGCAGTTCTTC. This codes for CASSYVSGGRADEQFF.

In this sample, this clonotype turned up a few times. The chain joins TRBV10-3 to TRBJ2-7, with 8 bases fitting TRBD1. Trimming at V came to 6 bases and at J to 3 bases, leaving 4 bases not matched to a gene. Per the germline V gene, CDR1 is ENHRY and CDR2 is SYGVKD. This CDR3 spans 13 amino acids. The DNA of the CDR3 is TGTGCCATCAGGGGGGACAGGATCTACGAGCAGTACTTC. It encodes CAIRGDRIYEQYF.

This clonotype was recorded many times. This sequence joins TRBV7-2 and TRBJ2-2, with D uncertain. Germline CDR1 reads SGHTA; CDR2 reads FQGNSA. CDR3 length: 14 amino acids. The germline V and J ends were trimmed by 4 bases and 2 bases, with 8 bases remaining between them. The CDR3 protein is CASSSQPNTGELFF. As DNA, the CDR3 is TGTGCCAGCAGCTCACAGCCTAACACCGGGGAGCTGTTTTTT.

This clonotype was detected ten times or more. This chain joins TRBV9 and TRBJ2-1; 7 bases match TRBD2. Germline CDR1 SGDLS, CDR2 YYNGEE. V was clipped by 3 bases and J by 3 bases; unmatched bases: 3. The CDR3 runs to 14 residues. DNA of the CDR3: TGTGCCAGCAGCGACCGGACTAGCTACAATGAGCAGTTCTTC. Its protein is CASSDRTSYNEQFF.

This clonotype has at least ten counts. The chain has TRBV20-1 and TRBJ2-1; a weak D match, TRBD2 (5 bases). The CDR3 runs 16 residues. Germline CDR1 and CDR2: DFQATT and SNEGSKA (reference sequence). V lost 0 bases and J lost 0, with 12 bases in between. CDR3 residues: CSARDFSGSSYNEQFF. CDR3 DNA: TGCAGTGCTAGAGATTTCAGCGGCAGCTCCTACAATGAGCAGTTCTTC.

The sample holds many counts of this clonotype. The rearrangement uses TRBV11-3 and TRBJ1-4; TRBD1 is a possible D gene (6 bases). The V end was cut by 4 bases, the J end by 7 bases, with 13 bases between. CDR1 and CDR2 from the germline V gene are SGHNT and YENEEA. This CDR3 comprises 14 residues. This CDR3 reads CASSSNRGGEKLFF. For the CDR3, the DNA is TGTGCCAGCAGCTCCAACCGAGGGGGTGAAAAACTGTTTTTT.

This clonotype was counted ten times or more. The J gene is TRBJ2-5, the V gene TRBV20-1; either TRBD1 or TRBD2 may fit D (5 bases each). The germline V and J ends were trimmed by 6 bases and 2 bases, with 10 bases remaining between them. The CDR3 is 12 residues long. The V gene's germline CDR1 is DFQATT and CDR2 SNEGSKA (reference sequence). The CDR3 protein is CSAEGRQETQYF. The CDR3 nucleotides read TGCAGTGCCGAGGGGAGACAAGAGACCCAGTACTTC.

There are many counts of this clonotype. The V call is TRBV19, the J call TRBJ2-1; 12 bases are a match to TRBD2. The CDR3 has 14 residues. CDR1 and CDR2 (germline): LNHDA, SQIVND (reference sequence). The trim removed 4 bases at V and 8 bases at J, leaving 3 bases unmatched. The CDR3 here is CASSRTSGIDEQFF. CDR3 DNA sequence: TGTGCCAGTAGTAGGACTAGCGGGATAGATGAGCAGTTCTTC. The full variable domain, in which reference TRBV19 and TRBJ2-1 provide the parts outside the CDR3, is DGGITQSPKYLFRKEGQNVTLSCEQNLNHDAMYWYRQDPGQGLRLIYYSQIVNDFQKGDIAEGYSVSREKKESFPLTVTSAQKNPTAFYLCASSRTSGIDEQFFGPGTRLTVL.

This clonotype was found many times. The chain employs TRBV7-8 and TRBJ2-5, with D uncertain. V dropped 2 bases and J dropped 7 bases, with 17 bases sitting between them. This CDR3 is 15 amino acids long. CDR1 is SGHVS and CDR2 is FQNEAQ in the germline V gene. CDR3 nucleotides: TGTGCCAGCAGCTTACCTAGAGACTCCAAATGGACCCAGTACTTC. It specifies CASSLPRDSKWTQYF.